This TCR beta chain emerged from a study of T cell repertoires in cytomegalovirus infection. Study in general: Both CMV infection and a matching HLA type were indicated by public TCR beta signatures.

General observations from the study: Dominant in the ex vivo response were TCR beta clonotypes restricted by HLA-C and specific for CMV.

Each CDR3 protein gets one entry after TCRdb re-called the reads with MiXCR. This sample has approximately 730,000 distinct CDR3 sequences, with around 29% found just once. This clonotype was seen a few times. Its specificity is unknown. Germline CDR1 and CDR2: LNHNV and YYDKDF (reference sequence). V was shortened by 0 bases and J by 7 bases, with 13 bases between the two germline ends. The CDR3 spans 15 residues. The rearrangement joins TRBV15 to TRBJ2-4; D might be TRBD1 or TRBD2, each matching 6 bases. The receptor was derived from a human donor in good health (CMV status not recorded). Some clones in this sample may be carry-over from other donors' samples. The sequencing here drew on cultured CD8+ T cells from PBMCs, taken from culture after CMV antigen stimulation. The CDR3 region has the DNA TGTGCCACCAGCAGAGATCTCGGAGGGGGGAACATTCAGTACTTC. Its protein is CATSRDLGGGNIQYF.